The rows below give T cell receptor beta chains drawn from one sample of a study of blood T cell repertoires in COVID-19. Here immunoSEQ multiplex PCR was the method, and the copy in TCRdb shows in-frame clones only, minus some. The sample carries roughly 160,000 clones, about 74% recorded once. The sequencing sample was made of peripheral blood. These receptors came from an elderly woman with acute or convalescent COVID-19. CDR3s include the opening cysteine and the closing phenylalanine or tryptophan. The order of the fields is J gene, D gene, V gene, clone size, CDR3 protein, CDR3 DNA. The D gene is left open where the match is weak. Clone size is stated in some rows and not others, as once, few, many or a class when expanded.

>TRBJ2-1|.|TRBV19|.
CASSMPRRLEQFF
TGTGCCAGTAGTATGCCTAGACGGCTTGAGCAGTTCTTC
>TRBJ2-1|TRBD2|TRBV10-3|.
CAIRGTSGNEQFF
TGTGCCATCAGGGGGACTAGCGGCAATGAGCAGTTCTTC
>TRBJ2-3|.|TRBV27|.
CAASSLGQGLNTDTQYF
TGTGCCGCCAGCAGTTTAGGGCAGGGGCTAAACACAGATACGCAGTATTTT
>TRBJ1-3|TRBD1|TRBV30|.
CAWSAGGAGNTIYF
TGTGCCTGGAGTGCAGGGGGCGCCGGAAACACCATATATTTT
>TRBJ2-5|.|TRBV5-8|.
CASSLGGTSGRETQYF
TGTGCCAGCAGCTTGGGAGGGACATCTGGCCGGGAGACCCAGTACTTC
>TRBJ2-2|TRBD2|TRBV9|.
CASSVGSSGNTGELFF
TGTGCCAGCAGCGTAGGATCTAGCGGGAACACCGGGGAGCTGTTTTTT
>TRBJ1-5|.|TRBV5-4|.
CASSFEGGQPQHF
TGTGCCAGCAGCTTCGAAGGGGGTCAGCCCCAGCATTTT
>TRBJ2-5|.|TRBV27|.
CASSLYGGLQETQYF
TGTGCCAGCAGTTTATACGGGGGGCTCCAAGAGACCCAGTACTTC
>TRBJ1-5|.|TRBV6-6|.
CASSPGGFGRMAQPQHF
TGTGCCAGCAGTCCTGGCGGGTTCGGACGGATGGCTCAGCCCCAGCATTTT
>TRBJ2-1|.|TRBV5-1|once
CASSFPGGTYNEQFF
TGCGCCAGCAGCTTTCCGGGCGGGACTTACAATGAGCAGTTCTTC
>TRBJ2-7|.|TRBV14|.
CASSQALEQYF
TGTGCCAGCAGCCAAGCTCTCGAGCAGTACTTC
>TRBJ2-3|.|TRBV6-6|few
CASRSEGNTDTQYF
TGTGCCAGCAGGTCTGAGGGAAACACAGATACGCAGTATTTT
>TRBJ1-5|TRBD1|TRBV19|.
CASSDLTGGYQPQHF
TGTGCCAGTAGCGATCTGACAGGGGGCTATCAGCCCCAGCATTTT
>TRBJ1-5|TRBD1|TRBV6-1|.
CASSEGYGTGQPQHF
TGTGCCAGCAGTGAAGGTTACGGGACAGGGCAGCCCCAGCATTTT
>TRBJ1-4|.|TRBV2|.
CASSSGNNNEKLFF
TGTGCCAGCTCCTCGGGGAATAATAATGAAAAACTGTTTTTT
>TRBJ2-3|.|TRBV27|.
CASSPGSNVVTQYF
TGTGCCAGCAGTCCAGGGTCCAACGTTGTTACGCAGTATTTT
>TRBJ1-1|.|TRBV28|.
CASSVIGKGNTEAFF
TGTGCCAGCAGTGTAATCGGGAAAGGGAACACTGAAGCTTTCTTT
>TRBJ2-2|.|TRBV5-1|few
CASSFTPDTSNTGELFF
TGCGCCAGCAGCTTTACCCCGGACACCTCGAACACCGGGGAGCTGTTTTTT
>TRBJ1-1|.|TRBV18|.
CASSQGGGGEAFF
TGTGCCAGCTCACAGGGAGGGGGAGGTGAAGCTTTCTTT
>TRBJ1-4|.|TRBV28|.
CAIKGGGNEKLFF
TGTGCCATAAAAGGGGGGGGGAATGAAAAACTGTTTTTT
>TRBJ2-7|TRBD2|TRBV11-1|once
CASSLAGGSYEQYF
TGTGCCAGCAGCTTAGCGGGAGGGTCCTACGAGCAGTACTTC
>TRBJ2-2|.|TRBV29-1|.
CSVDGGARAGELFF
TGCAGCGTCGACGGAGGGGCCCGTGCAGGGGAGCTGTTTTTT
>TRBJ1-2|.|TRBV27|once
CASTQGPLGYGYTF
TGTGCCAGCACCCAGGGGCCCCTGGGCTATGGCTACACCTTC
>TRBJ1-1|.|TRBV7-2|.
CASSLAGGSLNTEAFF
TGTGCCAGCAGCTTAGCGGGGGGAAGCTTGAACACTGAAGCTTTCTTT
>TRBJ1-5|.|TRBV19|.
CASSIVATDGNQPQHF
TGTGCCAGTAGTATAGTGGCGACAGACGGCAATCAGCCCCAGCATTTT